The 30 T cell receptor beta chains below all came from one sample that was sequenced in a study of T-cell reconstitution after alpha-beta-depleted transplantation in children. During its preparation, the TCRbeta library received unique molecular identifiers. From the PCR reads, TCRdb called clonotypes with MiXCR, one entry per CDR3 protein. Here the sample spans fewer than 750,000 distinct CDR3 sequences, 25% to 30% being singletons. The material was PBMCs, obtained before TCRalphabeta/CD19-depleted stem cell transplant. The source of these receptors is a boy under three years old with Wiskott-Aldrich syndrome, due to receive a stem cell transplant.

This clonotype was seen a handful of times. The chain links TRBV5-1 to TRBJ2-7; the match to TRBD1 covers 8 bases. Germline loops: CDR1 SGHRS, CDR2 YFSETQ. The CDR3 is made up of 15 amino acids. After removal of 4 bases from V and 4 bases from J, the junction contained 10 bases not matched to a gene. The CDR3 region has the DNA TGCGCCAGCAGCGAGATCCCGACAGGGGCTTACGAGCAGTACTTC. Residues: CASSEIPTGAYEQYF. The full variable domain, in which reference TRBV5-1 and TRBJ2-7 provide the parts outside the CDR3, is KAGVTQTPRYLIKTRGQQVTLSCSPISGHRSVSWYQQTPGQGLQFLFEYFSETQRNKGNFPGRFSGRQFSNSRSEMNVSTLELGDSALYLCASSEIPTGAYEQYFGPGTRLTVT.

The chain combines TRBV20-1 with TRBJ2-1; possibly TRBD1 for D (5 bases). This CDR3 is built from 15 residues. CDR1 and CDR2 (germline): DFQATT, SNEGSKA (reference sequence). V lost 7 bases and J lost 0, with 16 bases in between. In nucleotides, the CDR3 is TGCAGTGTTCAAACAGGTTCGAGCTCCTACAATGAGCAGTTCTTC. It translates to CSVQTGSSSYNEQFF.

This sequence joins TRBV12-3 or TRBV12-4 and TRBJ2-1; 10 nucleotides line up with TRBD2. Trimming removed 6 bases from V and 4 bases from J; junction bases left unmatched: 6. The CDR3 is 15 amino acids. The CDR3 reads CASSHRLAGYNEQFF. Written as DNA, the CDR3 is TGTGCCAGCAGCCATCGACTAGCGGGTTACAATGAGCAGTTCTTC.

This clonotype was detected only a few times. The gene calls are TRBV12-3 or TRBV12-4 and TRBJ1-1; D remains unclear. This CDR3 spans 13 amino acids. V gave up 6 bases and J gave up 4 bases, with 12 bases separating them. The CDR3, as DNA: TGTGCCAGCAGCTCCGCGGCGTTCACTGAAGCTTTCTTT. Protein product: CASSSAAFTEAFF.

The chain combines TRBV28 with TRBJ2-4, with D unclear. CDR1 is MDHEN and CDR2 is SYDVKM in the germline V gene. This CDR3 is built from 15 residues. V lost 5 bases, J lost 10 bases, and 21 bases lay in between. This chain's CDR3 is CASSPTEGRANIQYF. As DNA, the CDR3 is TGTGCCAGCAGTCCTACGGAAGGCCGCGCTAATATTCAGTACTTC.

The genes are TRBV28 and TRBJ1-4, with D perhaps TRBD1 (6 bases). Trimming pared 4 bases from V and 0 bases from J, leaving 18 bases between. Per the germline V gene, CDR1 is MDHEN and CDR2 is SYDVKM. This CDR3 spans 18 amino acids. This CDR3 reads CASSYLTGTPTTNEKLFF. DNA of the CDR3: TGTGCCAGCAGTTACCTAACCGGGACACCCACAACTAATGAAAAACTGTTTTTT.

Only a few counts were recorded for this clonotype. V and J are TRBV3-1 and TRBJ2-5; TRBD2 is a possible D gene (6 bases). The V end was cut by 0 bases, the J end by 4 bases, with 24 bases between. The CDR3 is 19 amino acids. Germline V gives CDR1 LGHDT, CDR2 YNNKEL (reference sequence). DNA of the CDR3: TGTGCCAGCAGCCAAGAGACCGAGGACTACCAGTTTGGTTTAGAGACCCAGTACTTC. The encoded protein is CASSQETEDYQFGLETQYF.

The sample holds a few counts of this clonotype. The rearrangement links TRBV29-1 to TRBJ1-6; 12 bases are a match to TRBD1. The length of the CDR3 is 17 residues. Looked up from germline, CDR1 is SQVTM and CDR2 is ANQGSEA. J was trimmed by 7 bases and V by 3 bases; bases with no gene match: 10. In DNA form, the CDR3 reads TGCAGCGTTGAGGGGACAGGGGGCGACAAATCCAATTCACCCCTCCACTTT. This translates into CSVEGTGGDKSNSPLHF.

This chain joins TRBV5-1 and TRBJ2-3; D remains unclear. This CDR3 has 13 amino acids. Germline loops: CDR1 SGHRS, CDR2 YFSETQ. The germline V and J ends were trimmed by 4 bases and 5 bases, with 11 bases remaining between them. The DNA for the CDR3 is TGCGCCAGCAGCAGTCTTCCTCTAGATACGCAGTATTTT. It encodes CASSSLPLDTQYF.

This clonotype appeared a few times. In DNA form, the CDR3 reads TGCGCCAGCAGGGAGGGAACGAACACTGAAGCTTTCTTT. This encodes CASREGTNTEAFF. V is TRBV5-1 and J is TRBJ1-1; unclear D gene. This CDR3 contains 13 residues. Germline CDR1 reads SGHRS; CDR2 reads YFSETQ. Trimming shortened V by 5 bases and J by 1 base, and 9 bases separated the two germline ends.

The chain couples TRBV4-1 to TRBJ2-1, with 7 bases lining up with TRBD2. Germline trimming cut 1 base from V and 4 bases from J; bases unmatched to any gene: 13. The CDR3 extends over 18 amino acids. Germline assignment: CDR1 MGHRA and CDR2 YSYEKL. CDR3 coding DNA: TGCGCCAGCAGCCAAGGCGAGCCTGCACTAGCGAGATACAATGAGCAGTTCTTC. It yields the protein CASSQGEPALARYNEQFF.

This sequence joins TRBV11-2 and TRBJ1-3; TRBD1 matches 11 bases. The CDR3 is made up of 15 amino acids. Germline-derived CDR1 and CDR2 are SGHAT and FQNNGV. After removal of 5 bases from V and 4 bases from J, the junction contained 4 bases not matched to a gene. The CDR3 DNA reads TGTGCCAGCAGCGAACGGGACAGGGGGGGAAACACCATATATTTT. It translates to CASSERDRGGNTIYF.

V gene TRBV27 combines with J gene TRBJ2-1; possibly TRBD2 for D (5 bases). V shed 6 bases and J shed 2 bases, with 14 bases lying between them. Germline V gives CDR1 MNHEY, CDR2 SMNVEV (reference sequence). The CDR3 extends over 15 amino acids. Written as DNA, the CDR3 is TGTGCCAGCAGCTGGACTGTGGTGACCTACAATGAGCAGTTCTTC. This sequence encodes CASSWTVVTYNEQFF.

The chain joins TRBV6-2 or TRBV6-3 to TRBJ2-7, with 9 bases that match TRBD2. V gave up 0 bases and J gave up 4 bases; unmatched junction bases: 4. The germline V gene encodes CDR1 MNHEY and CDR2 SVGEGT. This CDR3 comprises 15 residues. CDR3 amino acids: CASSYSLAGMYEQYF. The CDR3 DNA reads as TGTGCCAGCAGTTACTCCCTAGCGGGAATGTACGAGCAGTACTTC.

In its sample, this clonotype was seen once. The genes are TRBV20-1 and TRBJ1-2; D is uncertain. The CDR3 consists of 12 residues. Looked up from germline, CDR1 is DFQATT and CDR2 is SNEGSKA (reference sequence). V shed 7 bases and J shed 3 bases, with 12 bases lying between them. The CDR3 reads CSDEGLDYGYTF. DNA for the CDR3: TGCAGTGATGAGGGTCTGGACTATGGCTACACCTTC.

V is TRBV7-9 and J is TRBJ1-3; the D is unclear. CDR3 length: 15 residues. In germline, CDR1 is SEHNR, CDR2 FQNEAQ (reference sequence). Trimming cost V 1 base and J 3 bases, with 10 bases left between them. CDR3 in DNA: TGTGCCAGCAGCTTAGGACCGGGTTTTGGAAACACCATATATTTT. This sequence encodes CASSLGPGFGNTIYF.

The table lists this clonotype with a few counts. The chain combines TRBV5-1 with TRBJ1-5, with 8 positions matching TRBD1. This CDR3 has 19 residues. The germline CDR1 and CDR2 sequences are SGHRS and YFSETQ. J lost 2 bases, V lost 0 bases, and 13 bases had no gene match. CDR3 protein: CASSLEPRGRRSGNQPQHF. For the CDR3, the DNA is TGCGCCAGCAGCTTGGAGCCCAGGGGGCGTAGGTCGGGCAATCAGCCCCAGCATTTT.

This chain links TRBV5-5 with TRBJ2-1; D ambiguous. This CDR3 has 18 residues. The germline V gene has CDR1 SGHKS and CDR2 YYEKEE (reference sequence). Trimming left V 0 bases short and J 4 bases short, with 20 bases between. CDR3 amino acids: CASSLVSAVGLQYNEQFF. The CDR3 coding sequence is TGTGCCAGCAGCTTGGTCTCCGCTGTAGGGCTACAATACAATGAGCAGTTCTTC.

The V gene is TRBV6-4, the J gene TRBJ2-1; D is possibly TRBD2 (5 bases). This CDR3 contains 14 residues. V was pared by 3 bases and J by 8 bases, with 14 bases between. CDR1 MRHNA and CDR2 SNTAGT come from the germline V gene. CDR3 nucleotide sequence: TGTGCCAGCAGTGAGGGAGCGGAGTGGCATGAGCAGTTCTTC. Translation gives CASSEGAEWHEQFF.

This chain connects TRBV5-1 to TRBJ2-6, with 8 bases matching TRBD1. Germline assignment: CDR1 SGHRS and CDR2 YFSETQ. The CDR3 contains 18 residues. Trimming removed 2 bases from V and 8 bases from J; junction bases left unmatched: 15. This chain's CDR3 is CASSFRQGPFSFSNVLTF. The DNA of the CDR3 is TGCGCCAGCAGCTTTAGACAGGGGCCCTTCTCTTTCTCCAACGTCCTGACTTTC. Looking up the rest from reference TRBV5-1 and TRBJ2-6 gives the full variable domain: KAGVTQTPRYLIKTRGQQVTLSCSPISGHRSVSWYQQTPGQGLQFLFEYFSETQRNKGNFPGRFSGRQFSNSRSEMNVSTLELGDSALYLCASSFRQGPFSFSNVLTFGAGSRLTVL.

The chain uses TRBV11-1 and TRBJ2-5; D remains unclear. V gave up 2 bases and J gave up 0 bases, with 10 bases separating them. The CDR3 contains 15 residues. CDR1 SGHAT and CDR2 FQDESV come from the germline V gene (reference sequence). The CDR3 loop reads CASSLRATYQETQYF. CDR3 bases: TGTGCCAGCAGCTTAAGGGCAACTTACCAAGAGACCCAGTACTTC. Filled out from reference TRBV11-1 and TRBJ2-5, the complete variable domain reads EAEVAQSPRYKITEKSQAVAFWCDPISGHATLYWYRQILGQGPELLVQFQDESVVDDSQLPKDRFSAERLKGVDSTLKIQPAELGDSAMYLCASSLRATYQETQYFGPGTRLLVL.

J is TRBJ2-5 and V is TRBV15, with D uncertain. Deletions cut 1 base from V and 5 bases from J, with 8 bases between. The CDR3 extends over 13 amino acids. Germline V gene sequence: CDR1 LNHNV, CDR2 YYDKDF (reference sequence). DNA for the CDR3: TGTGCCACCAGCAGAGGAAAATTTGAGACCCAGTACTTC. Protein: CATSRGKFETQYF.

This clonotype has just a few counts. V is TRBV5-1 and J is TRBJ2-2; 7 bases line up with TRBD2. Germline lookup yields CDR1 SGHRS and CDR2 YFSETQ. The CDR3 is made up of 17 amino acids. The trim removed 0 bases at V and 1 base at J, leaving 6 bases unmatched. The chain's CDR3 is CASSLGLAVKNTGELFF. The CDR3 DNA reads as TGCGCCAGCAGCTTGGGGCTAGCGGTTAAGAACACCGGGGAGCTGTTTTTT.

The chain is built from TRBV29-1 and TRBJ2-1; unclear D gene. Germline CDR1 is SQVTM and CDR2 is ANQGSEA. This CDR3 region has 13 residues. V lost 3 bases, J lost 0 bases, and 6 bases lay in between. The CDR3 DNA sequence: TGCAGCGTTGATTACAGCTCCTACAATGAGCAGTTCTTC. Protein: CSVDYSSYNEQFF.

The V gene is TRBV5-1, the J gene TRBJ2-5; 7 bases are shared with TRBD1. This CDR3 comprises 13 residues. Germline CDR1 and CDR2: SGHRS and YFSETQ. V shed 4 bases and J 5 bases; nucleotides not matched to a gene: 5. Here the CDR3 reads CASSRRGMETQYF. The DNA for the CDR3 is TGCGCCAGCAGCCGCAGGGGGATGGAGACCCAGTACTTC.

The V gene is TRBV12-3 or TRBV12-4, the J gene TRBJ2-5; no clear D. V was clipped by 3 bases and J by 2 bases, with 7 bases between them. CDR3 size: 13 residues. The CDR3 DNA is TGTGCCAGCAGTTTGGTCAGACAAGAGACCCAGTACTTC. Residues: CASSLVRQETQYF.

The V call is TRBV20-1, the J call TRBJ1-5; tentative D call: TRBD1 (5 bases). This CDR3 spans 14 amino acids. Trimming took 1 base from V and 6 from J, leaving 13 bases between them. Germline V lookup: CDR1 DFQATT, CDR2 SNEGSKA (reference sequence). CDR3 DNA: TGCAGTGCTAGAGTGGGGGTTAATAGTCAGCCCCAGCATTTT. Its translation: CSARVGVNSQPQHF.

The rearrangement joins TRBV5-1 to TRBJ1-6; TRBD1 matches at 7 bases. Germline lookup yields CDR1 SGHRS and CDR2 YFSETQ. This CDR3 has 14 residues. The V gene end was trimmed by 4 bases and the J gene end by 5 bases; junction bases not matched to a gene: 3. CDR3 nucleotide sequence: TGCGCCAGCAGCGTCCAGGGGGATAATTCACCCCTCCACTTT. Its protein product is CASSVQGDNSPLHF.

The sample holds a few counts of this clonotype. The J gene is TRBJ2-2, the V gene TRBV5-1; 7 bases line up with TRBD1. The CDR3 is 16 residues long. Germline V gene sequence: CDR1 SGHRS, CDR2 YFSETQ. V lost 4 bases and J lost 0; bases outside the gene matches: 6. In DNA, the CDR3 is TGCGCCAGCAGCAACCCGACAGGGTCGAACACCGGGGAGCTGTTTTTT. Translated: CASSNPTGSNTGELFF.

This clonotype was found a few times. The rearrangement links TRBV4-1 to TRBJ2-7, with D perhaps assigned TRBD1 or TRBD2 (5 bases each). This CDR3 contains 13 residues. Trimming took off 3 bases at V and 3 bases at J, with 9 bases between the two ends. Germline values: CDR1 MGHRA, CDR2 YSYEKL. CDR3 region: CASSHEGSYEQYF. DNA for the CDR3: TGCGCCAGCAGCCACGAGGGGAGCTACGAGCAGTACTTC.